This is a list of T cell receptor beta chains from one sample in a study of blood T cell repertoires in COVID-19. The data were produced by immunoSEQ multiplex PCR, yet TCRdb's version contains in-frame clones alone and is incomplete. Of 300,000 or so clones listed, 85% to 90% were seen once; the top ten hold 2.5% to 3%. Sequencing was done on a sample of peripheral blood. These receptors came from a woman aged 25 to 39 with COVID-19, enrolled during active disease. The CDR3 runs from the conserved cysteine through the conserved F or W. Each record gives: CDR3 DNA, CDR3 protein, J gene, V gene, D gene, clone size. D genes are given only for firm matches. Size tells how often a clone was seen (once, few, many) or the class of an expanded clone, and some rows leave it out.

cdr3_nt: TGTGCCAGCAGTTACTCAATGGAGGGCCGTGAAAAACTGTTTTTT
cdr3_aa: CASSYSMEGREKLFF
j_call: TRBJ1-4
v_call: TRBV6-5
d_call: .
clone_size: .

cdr3_nt: TGCAGTGCTCGGGGCTACAATGAGCAGTTCTTC
cdr3_aa: CSARGYNEQFF
j_call: TRBJ2-1
v_call: TRBV20-1
d_call: .
clone_size: .

cdr3_nt: TGTGCCAGCAGCCAGGGGACGGGTTATAGCAATCAGCCCCAGCATTTT
cdr3_aa: CASSQGTGYSNQPQHF
j_call: TRBJ1-5
v_call: TRBV2
d_call: .
clone_size: .

cdr3_nt: TGCGCCAGCAGCGCTACTACTAGCGGGAGGGGACGCGAGCAGTACTTC
cdr3_aa: CASSATTSGRGREQYF
j_call: TRBJ2-7
v_call: TRBV5-1
d_call: TRBD2
clone_size: few

cdr3_nt: TGTGCCAGCTCATCCGGACTAGCGGGTGGAGCCTACAATGAGCAGTTCTTC
cdr3_aa: CASSSGLAGGAYNEQFF
j_call: TRBJ2-1
v_call: TRBV18
d_call: TRBD2
clone_size: once

cdr3_nt: TGCGCCAGCAGCCTGGGACTAGCGGGGGCCAGCACAGATACGCAGTATTTT
cdr3_aa: CASSLGLAGASTDTQYF
j_call: TRBJ2-3
v_call: TRBV5-1
d_call: TRBD2
clone_size: .

cdr3_nt: TGTGCCATCAGTAGAGGACAGAACACCGGGGAGCTGTTTTTT
cdr3_aa: CAISRGQNTGELFF
j_call: TRBJ2-2
v_call: TRBV10-3
d_call: .
clone_size: .

cdr3_nt: TGCAGCGTCGTGGACAGGGACTATGGCTACACCTTC
cdr3_aa: CSVVDRDYGYTF
j_call: TRBJ1-2
v_call: TRBV29-1
d_call: TRBD1
clone_size: .

cdr3_nt: TGTGCCAGCAGCAAAGTATTCGAGGGAGGCGAGCAGTACTTC
cdr3_aa: CASSKVFEGGEQYF
j_call: TRBJ2-7
v_call: TRBV21-1
d_call: .
clone_size: .

cdr3_nt: TGTGCCTGGAGCTTACCCCGGGACAGAGGTGGCTACACCTTC
cdr3_aa: CAWSLPRDRGGYTF
j_call: TRBJ1-2
v_call: TRBV30
d_call: TRBD1
clone_size: .

cdr3_nt: TGCGCCAGCAGCTTCGACAGCCATAATGAAAAACTGTTTTTT
cdr3_aa: CASSFDSHNEKLFF
j_call: TRBJ1-4
v_call: TRBV5-1
d_call: .
clone_size: .

cdr3_nt: TGTGCCAGTAGTCCTTCGCGGACAGGGGGCACAGATACGCAGTATTTT
cdr3_aa: CASSPSRTGGTDTQYF
j_call: TRBJ2-3
v_call: TRBV19
d_call: TRBD1
clone_size: .

cdr3_nt: TGCAGCGTTGAAGATCAGGGTTCTGGAAACACCATATATTTT
cdr3_aa: CSVEDQGSGNTIYF
j_call: TRBJ1-3
v_call: TRBV29-1
d_call: .
clone_size: .

cdr3_nt: TGTGCCAGCCTTCCGGGACGGTTACAGGACAGATTCCCAGATACGCAGTATTTT
cdr3_aa: CASLPGRLQDRFPDTQYF
j_call: TRBJ2-3
v_call: TRBV7-2
d_call: .
clone_size: .

cdr3_nt: TGCGCCAGCAGCTTGGATCCGGGACAGGGGGCGATAGATACGCAGTATTTT
cdr3_aa: CASSLDPGQGAIDTQYF
j_call: TRBJ2-3
v_call: TRBV5-1
d_call: TRBD1
clone_size: .

cdr3_nt: TGTGCCATCAGTGAGTCGCTAAGCTACACCTTC
cdr3_aa: CAISESLSYTF
j_call: TRBJ1-2
v_call: TRBV10-3
d_call: .
clone_size: .

cdr3_nt: TGTGCCAGCAGCCATGACAGACCCTACGAGCAGTACTTC
cdr3_aa: CASSHDRPYEQYF
j_call: TRBJ2-7
v_call: TRBV3-1/TRBV3-2
d_call: .
clone_size: many

cdr3_nt: TGTGCCAGTAGTTTCCCGGGACAAATTAGCAATCAGCCCCAGCATTTT
cdr3_aa: CASSFPGQISNQPQHF
j_call: TRBJ1-5
v_call: TRBV19
d_call: .
clone_size: .

cdr3_nt: TGTGCCAGCAGCAGGGTAAGGGGCGCGGCAACTAATGAAAAACTGTTTTTT
cdr3_aa: CASSRVRGAATNEKLFF
j_call: TRBJ1-4
v_call: TRBV27
d_call: .
clone_size: .

cdr3_nt: TGTGCCAGCAGTCCAAGGACAGACCTCACTGAAGCTTTCTTT
cdr3_aa: CASSPRTDLTEAFF
j_call: TRBJ1-1
v_call: TRBV27
d_call: .
clone_size: .

cdr3_nt: TGCGCCAGCAGCTTGGGGACAGGGAAAAACATTCAGTACTTC
cdr3_aa: CASSLGTGKNIQYF
j_call: TRBJ2-4
v_call: TRBV5-1
d_call: TRBD1
clone_size: .

cdr3_nt: TGTGCCAGCAGCCAGAGGGTGGGAGGCGCATTGAACACCGGGGAGCTGTTTTTT
cdr3_aa: CASSQRVGGALNTGELFF
j_call: TRBJ2-2
v_call: TRBV14
d_call: .
clone_size: .

cdr3_nt: TGTGCCAGCAGCCGCCGACTAGGATGGGACGGGGAGCAGTACTTC
cdr3_aa: CASSRRLGWDGEQYF
j_call: TRBJ2-7
v_call: TRBV5-8
d_call: .
clone_size: once

cdr3_nt: TGTGCCAGCAGCTTGAGCGGGAGGACCAGCACAGATACGCAGTATTTT
cdr3_aa: CASSLSGRTSTDTQYF
j_call: TRBJ2-3
v_call: TRBV13
d_call: TRBD2
clone_size: .

cdr3_nt: TGCGCCAGCAGCACAACAGGGGACTCTGGAAACACCATATATTTT
cdr3_aa: CASSTTGDSGNTIYF
j_call: TRBJ1-3
v_call: TRBV5-1
d_call: TRBD1
clone_size: .

cdr3_nt: TGTGCCAGCAGCTTGGGTTCGGGTTCACCCCTCCACTTT
cdr3_aa: CASSLGSGSPLHF
j_call: TRBJ1-6
v_call: TRBV5-4
d_call: .
clone_size: .

cdr3_nt: TGTGCCACCAGTGATTTGGGCAGGGGGGAAGACAATGAGCAGTTCTTC
cdr3_aa: CATSDLGRGEDNEQFF
j_call: TRBJ2-1
v_call: TRBV24-1
d_call: .
clone_size: .

cdr3_nt: TGTGCCAGCAGCTTGGATGGGACAGAAACTTCACCCCTCCACTTT
cdr3_aa: CASSLDGTETSPLHF
j_call: TRBJ1-6
v_call: TRBV5-4
d_call: TRBD1
clone_size: .

cdr3_nt: TGTGCCAGCAGCTTAGTCGGGGGAACTAGCACAGATACGCAGTATTTT
cdr3_aa: CASSLVGGTSTDTQYF
j_call: TRBJ2-3
v_call: TRBV7-3
d_call: .
clone_size: once

cdr3_nt: TGTGCCAGCAGCTCCTCGGGATCAGTTACTGAAGCTTTCTTT
cdr3_aa: CASSSSGSVTEAFF
j_call: TRBJ1-1
v_call: TRBV11-2
d_call: .
clone_size: .

cdr3_nt: TGTGCCATCAGAGTCGGACAGACCGGGGAGCTGTTTTTT
cdr3_aa: CAIRVGQTGELFF
j_call: TRBJ2-2
v_call: TRBV10-3
d_call: .
clone_size: .

cdr3_nt: TGTGCCAGCAGTGAATGGGACTCCCCGGGCAACTATGGCTACACCTTC
cdr3_aa: CASSEWDSPGNYGYTF
j_call: TRBJ1-2
v_call: TRBV25-1
d_call: .
clone_size: .

cdr3_nt: TGTGCCTGGAGATGGGAGGCTGAAGCTTTCTTT
cdr3_aa: CAWRWEAEAFF
j_call: TRBJ1-1
v_call: TRBV30
d_call: .
clone_size: .

cdr3_nt: TGTGCCAGCAGCTCGTCCCAAGCTATGGTCGGGGAGCTGTTTTTT
cdr3_aa: CASSSSQAMVGELFF
j_call: TRBJ2-2
v_call: TRBV13
d_call: .
clone_size: .

cdr3_nt: TGTGCCAGCAGGGGATACGAGGACAGGCTCTCTGGAAACACCATATATTTT
cdr3_aa: CASRGYEDRLSGNTIYF
j_call: TRBJ1-3
v_call: TRBV5-5
d_call: TRBD1
clone_size: once

cdr3_nt: TGTGCCATCAGTGAGGGACAGGGGGCTTCTGAAGCTTTCTTT
cdr3_aa: CAISEGQGASEAFF
j_call: TRBJ1-1
v_call: TRBV10-3
d_call: TRBD1
clone_size: once

cdr3_nt: TGTGCCAGCAGTGGAGTCCGGAGCTCTGGAAACACCATATATTTT
cdr3_aa: CASSGVRSSGNTIYF
j_call: TRBJ1-3
v_call: TRBV2
d_call: .
clone_size: .

cdr3_nt: TGTGCCAGCAGAGTTCCCGGGACAGGGGTTGTCGGGGAGCTGTTTTTT
cdr3_aa: CASRVPGTGVVGELFF
j_call: TRBJ2-2
v_call: TRBV28
d_call: TRBD1
clone_size: .

cdr3_nt: TGTGCCACCAGCAGAGGCTCGGCTAGCGGGAGTGAAGAGCAGTACTTC
cdr3_aa: CATSRGSASGSEEQYF
j_call: TRBJ2-7
v_call: TRBV15
d_call: TRBD2
clone_size: many

cdr3_nt: TGTGCCAGCAGTTACCGGGGCAATGAGCAGTTCTTC
cdr3_aa: CASSYRGNEQFF
j_call: TRBJ2-1
v_call: TRBV6-2/TRBV6-3
d_call: .
clone_size: .

cdr3_nt: TGTGCCACCAGTGATCCCCGGACAGGGGGCGGCACAGATACGCAGTATTTT
cdr3_aa: CATSDPRTGGGTDTQYF
j_call: TRBJ2-3
v_call: TRBV24-1
d_call: TRBD1
clone_size: .

cdr3_nt: TGTGCCAGCAGCCCCCCGACAGGGAACTATGGCTACACCTTC
cdr3_aa: CASSPPTGNYGYTF
j_call: TRBJ1-2
v_call: TRBV5-4
d_call: TRBD1
clone_size: .

cdr3_nt: TGTGCCAGCAGCCCACTCCCGGACAGGGCTCAGCCCCAGCATTTT
cdr3_aa: CASSPLPDRAQPQHF
j_call: TRBJ1-5
v_call: TRBV9
d_call: TRBD1
clone_size: .

cdr3_nt: TGTGCCAGCAGCTCCGGAGGGGGCAATGAAAAACTGTTTTTT
cdr3_aa: CASSSGGGNEKLFF
j_call: TRBJ1-4
v_call: TRBV7-9
d_call: TRBD1
clone_size: .

cdr3_nt: TGCGCCAGCAGCCAAGTGTCCCTAGCGGATCCCCGCGATGAGCAGTTCTTC
cdr3_aa: CASSQVSLADPRDEQFF
j_call: TRBJ2-1
v_call: TRBV4-1
d_call: TRBD2
clone_size: once

cdr3_nt: TGTGCCAGCAGTGACAAGGCCGCAGCGGCGAACACTGAAGCTTTCTTT
cdr3_aa: CASSDKAAAANTEAFF
j_call: TRBJ1-1
v_call: TRBV27
d_call: .
clone_size: few

cdr3_nt: TGCGCCAGCAGCACCCGGACAGGGAATTCACCCCTCCACTTT
cdr3_aa: CASSTRTGNSPLHF
j_call: TRBJ1-6
v_call: TRBV5-1
d_call: TRBD1
clone_size: .

cdr3_nt: TGTGCCAGCAGCTTAGTTGGAGGGACTGGAAACACCATATATTTT
cdr3_aa: CASSLVGGTGNTIYF
j_call: TRBJ1-3
v_call: TRBV7-9
d_call: .
clone_size: .

cdr3_nt: TGTGCCACCGCGGACAGGGCGAAACCCCCCTATGGCTACACCTTC
cdr3_aa: CATADRAKPPYGYTF
j_call: TRBJ1-2
v_call: TRBV19
d_call: TRBD1
clone_size: .